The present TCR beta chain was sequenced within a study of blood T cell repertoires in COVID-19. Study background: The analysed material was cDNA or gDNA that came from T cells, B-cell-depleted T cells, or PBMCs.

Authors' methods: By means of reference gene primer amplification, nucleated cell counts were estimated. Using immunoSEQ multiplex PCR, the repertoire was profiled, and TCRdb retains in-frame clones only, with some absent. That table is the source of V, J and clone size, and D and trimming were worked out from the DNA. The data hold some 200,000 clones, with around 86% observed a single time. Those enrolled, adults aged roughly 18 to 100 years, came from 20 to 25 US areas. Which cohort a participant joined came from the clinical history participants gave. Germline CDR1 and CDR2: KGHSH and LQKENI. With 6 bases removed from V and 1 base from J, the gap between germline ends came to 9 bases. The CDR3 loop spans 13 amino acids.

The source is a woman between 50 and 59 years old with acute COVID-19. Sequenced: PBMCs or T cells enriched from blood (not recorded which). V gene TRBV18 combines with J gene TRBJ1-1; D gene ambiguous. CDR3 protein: CASSLTPNTEAFF. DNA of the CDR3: TGTGCCAGCTCCCTGACACCGAACACTGAAGCTTTCTTT. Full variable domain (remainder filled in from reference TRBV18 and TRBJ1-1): NAGVMQNPRHLVRRRGQEARLRCSPMKGHSHVYWYRQLPEEGLKFMVYLQKENIIDESGMPKERFSAEFPKEGPSILRIQQVVRGDSAAYFCASSLTPNTEAFFGQGTRLTVV.